Listed below are T cell receptor beta chains from one sample, sequenced in a study of beta chain features in type 1 diabetes. Clones were read by immunoSEQ multiplex PCR, and TCRdb kept only the in-frame ones, dropping some. The sample holds 150,000 to 200,000 clones; 6.5% to 8.5% are singletons and the top ten take approximately 0.56%. Sequenced material: central memory CD4+ T cells from blood. These receptors all stem from a woman aged 18-29 years with type 1 diabetes. The CDR3 runs from the conserved cysteine through the conserved F or W. Fields, in order: CDR3 length, J gene, V gene, CDR3 protein.

13 | TRBJ1-2 | TRBV15 | CATSRETVYGYTF
14 | TRBJ1-2 | TRBV15 | CATKDGSVNYGYTF
14 | TRBJ1-4 | TRBV12-5 | CASGQGQGREKLFF
18 | TRBJ2-1 | TRBV15 | CATSPNPGLAGGTNEQFF
15 | TRBJ2-7 | TRBV4-3 | CASSQDGQGIYEQYF
14 | TRBJ2-1 | TRBV4-3 | CASSQAGTGGEQFF
12 | TRBJ2-3 | TRBV19 | CASSTGLNTQYF
16 | TRBJ2-7 | TRBV5-4 | CASSAGLAGASYEQYF
14 | TRBJ1-1 | TRBV4-3 | CASSQELHSPEAFF
15 | TRBJ2-7 | TRBV11-2 | CASSPGAGAYVEQYF
15 | TRBJ2-1 | TRBV29-1 | CSVEGTGTSYNEQFF
15 | TRBJ1-2 | TRBV7-9 | CASGGQGAASKGYTF
14 | TRBJ1-1 | TRBV7-2 | CASSLGQGSTEAFF